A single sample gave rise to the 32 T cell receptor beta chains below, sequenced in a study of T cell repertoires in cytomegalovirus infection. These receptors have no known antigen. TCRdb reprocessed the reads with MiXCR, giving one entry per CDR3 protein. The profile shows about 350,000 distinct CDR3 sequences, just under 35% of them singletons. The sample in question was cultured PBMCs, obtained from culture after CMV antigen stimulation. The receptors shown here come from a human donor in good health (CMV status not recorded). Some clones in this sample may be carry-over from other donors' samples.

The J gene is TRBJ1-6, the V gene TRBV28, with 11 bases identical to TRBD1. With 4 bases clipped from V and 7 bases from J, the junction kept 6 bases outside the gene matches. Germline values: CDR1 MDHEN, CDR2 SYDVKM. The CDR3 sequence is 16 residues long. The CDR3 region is CASSSAGQGGNSPLHF. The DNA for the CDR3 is TGTGCCAGCAGTTCCGCGGGACAGGGGGGGAATTCACCCCTCCACTTT.

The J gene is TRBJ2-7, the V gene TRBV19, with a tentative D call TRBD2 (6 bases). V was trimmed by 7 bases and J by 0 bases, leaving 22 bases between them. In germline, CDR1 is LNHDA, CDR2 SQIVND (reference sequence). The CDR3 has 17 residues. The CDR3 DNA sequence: TGTGCCAGTACCCCATCCGGGGGTCTTACGAGCTCCTACGAGCAGTACTTC. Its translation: CASTPSGGLTSSYEQYF.

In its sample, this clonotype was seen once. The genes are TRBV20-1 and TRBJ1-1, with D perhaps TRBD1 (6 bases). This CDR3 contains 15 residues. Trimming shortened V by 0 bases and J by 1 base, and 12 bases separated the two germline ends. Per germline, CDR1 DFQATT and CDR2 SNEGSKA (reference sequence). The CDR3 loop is CSARERGRGNTEAFF. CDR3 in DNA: TGCAGTGCTAGAGAGCGGGGGCGAGGGAACACTGAAGCTTTCTTT.

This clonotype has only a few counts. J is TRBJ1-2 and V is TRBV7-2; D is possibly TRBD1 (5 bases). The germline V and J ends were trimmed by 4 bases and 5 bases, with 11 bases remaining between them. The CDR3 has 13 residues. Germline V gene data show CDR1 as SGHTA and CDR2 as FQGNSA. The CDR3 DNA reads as TGTGCCAGCAGCTACGGGACCGAGTATGGCTACACCTTC. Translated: CASSYGTEYGYTF. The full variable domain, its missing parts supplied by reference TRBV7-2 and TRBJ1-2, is GAGVSQSPSNKVTEKGKDVELRCDPISGHTALYWYRQSLGQGLEFLIYFQGNSAPDKSGLPSDRFSAERTGGSVSTLTIQRTQQEDSAVYLCASSYGTEYGYTFGSGTRLTVV.

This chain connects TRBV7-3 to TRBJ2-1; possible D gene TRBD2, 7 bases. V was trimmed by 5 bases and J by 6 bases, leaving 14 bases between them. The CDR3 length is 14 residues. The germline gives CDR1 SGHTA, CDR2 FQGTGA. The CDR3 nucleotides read TGTGCCAGCAGCGGGGGGGCCCGGGCCAATGAGCAGTTCTTC. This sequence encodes CASSGGARANEQFF.

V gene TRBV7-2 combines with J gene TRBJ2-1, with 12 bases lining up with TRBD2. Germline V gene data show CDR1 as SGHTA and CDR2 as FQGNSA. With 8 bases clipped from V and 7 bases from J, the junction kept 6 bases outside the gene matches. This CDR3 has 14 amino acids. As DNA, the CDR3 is TGTGCCAGCCAGACTAGCGGGAGCCAGAATGAGCAGTTCTTC. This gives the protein CASQTSGSQNEQFF.

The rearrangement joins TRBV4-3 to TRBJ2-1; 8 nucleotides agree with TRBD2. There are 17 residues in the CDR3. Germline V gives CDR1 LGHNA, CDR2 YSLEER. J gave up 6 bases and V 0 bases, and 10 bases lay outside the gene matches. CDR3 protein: CASSQDGPSGFGNEQFF. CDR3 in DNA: TGCGCCAGCAGCCAAGATGGTCCTAGCGGGTTCGGCAATGAGCAGTTCTTC.

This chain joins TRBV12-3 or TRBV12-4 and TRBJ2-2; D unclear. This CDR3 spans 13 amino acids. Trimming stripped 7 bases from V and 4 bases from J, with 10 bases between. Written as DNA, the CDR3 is TGTGCCAGCACTGGACGGCTCACCGGGGAGCTGTTTTTT. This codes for CASTGRLTGELFF.

Here the CDR3 DNA reads TGTGCCAGCAGCATTAGCGGGAGGACCTCCTACGAGCAGTACGTC. Protein: CASSISGRTSYEQYV. The gene calls are TRBV7-2 and TRBJ2-7, with 10 bases identical to TRBD2. The CDR3 is 15 residues long. Germline CDR1 SGHTA, CDR2 FQGNSA. Trimming cost V 5 bases and J 0 bases; bases outside gene matches: 4.

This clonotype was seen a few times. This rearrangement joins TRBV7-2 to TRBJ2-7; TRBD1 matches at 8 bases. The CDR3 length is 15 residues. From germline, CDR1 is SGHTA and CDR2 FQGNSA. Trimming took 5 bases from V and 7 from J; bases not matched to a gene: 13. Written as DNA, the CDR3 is TGTGCCAGCAGCCCCGGCGGGCAGGGGGCTCATGAGCAGTACTTC. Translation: CASSPGGQGAHEQYF.

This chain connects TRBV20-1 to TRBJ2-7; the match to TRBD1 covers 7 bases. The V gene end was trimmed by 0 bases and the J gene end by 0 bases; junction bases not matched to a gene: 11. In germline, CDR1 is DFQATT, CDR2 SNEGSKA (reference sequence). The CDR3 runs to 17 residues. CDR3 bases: TGCAGTGCTAGAGATATTAGGACAGGTCGATTCTCCTACGAGCAGTACTTC. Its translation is CSARDIRTGRFSYEQYF.

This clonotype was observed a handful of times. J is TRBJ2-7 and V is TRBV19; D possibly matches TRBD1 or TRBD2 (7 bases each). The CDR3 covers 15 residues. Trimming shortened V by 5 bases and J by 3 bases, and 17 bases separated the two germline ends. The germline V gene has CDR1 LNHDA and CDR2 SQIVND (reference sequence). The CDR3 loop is CASSLNRGGNYEQYF. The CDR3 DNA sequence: TGTGCCAGTAGTTTAAACAGGGGAGGGAACTACGAGCAGTACTTC.

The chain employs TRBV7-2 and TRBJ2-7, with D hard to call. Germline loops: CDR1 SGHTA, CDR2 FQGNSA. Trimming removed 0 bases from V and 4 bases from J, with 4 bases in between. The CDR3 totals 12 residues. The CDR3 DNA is TGTGCCAGCAGCTTAGCTATGTACGAGCAGTACTTC. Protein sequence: CASSLAMYEQYF.

The CDR3 reads CASSYSTEGTPPLHF. For the CDR3, the DNA is TGTGCCAGCAGTTACTCGACTGAGGGTACGCCACCCCTCCACTTT. This sequence joins TRBV6-5 and TRBJ1-6, with unresolved D. From germline, CDR1 is MNHEY and CDR2 SVGAGI. The length of the CDR3 is 15 residues. Trimming removed 0 bases from V and 11 bases from J, with 14 bases in between.

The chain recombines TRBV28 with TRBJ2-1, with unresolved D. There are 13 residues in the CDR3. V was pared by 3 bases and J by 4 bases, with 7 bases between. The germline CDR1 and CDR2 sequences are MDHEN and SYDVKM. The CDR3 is CASSFTKYNEQFF. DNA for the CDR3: TGTGCCAGCAGTTTTACCAAATACAATGAGCAGTTCTTC.

CDR3 bases: TGTGCCAGCAGCCGCGGGACTAGCGAAACCGGGGAGCTGTTTTTT. It is translated as CASSRGTSETGELFF. The chain links TRBV7-6 to TRBJ2-2; 10 positions agree with TRBD2. With 5 bases clipped from V and 5 bases from J, the junction kept 5 bases outside the gene matches. This CDR3 is 15 amino acids long. The V gene's germline CDR1 is SGHVS and CDR2 FNYEAQ.

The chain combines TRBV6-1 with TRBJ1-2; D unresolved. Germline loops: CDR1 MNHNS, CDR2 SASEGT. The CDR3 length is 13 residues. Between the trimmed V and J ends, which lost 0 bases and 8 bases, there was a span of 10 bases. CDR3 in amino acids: CASSEAWPGGYTF. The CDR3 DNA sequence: TGTGCCAGCAGTGAAGCCTGGCCCGGAGGCTACACCTTC.

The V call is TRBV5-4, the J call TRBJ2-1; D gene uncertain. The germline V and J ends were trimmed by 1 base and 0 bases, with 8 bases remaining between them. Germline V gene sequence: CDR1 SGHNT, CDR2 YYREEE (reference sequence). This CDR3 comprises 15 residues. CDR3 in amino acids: CASSLPHSSYNEQFF. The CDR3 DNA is TGTGCCAGCAGCTTGCCCCATAGCTCCTACAATGAGCAGTTCTTC.

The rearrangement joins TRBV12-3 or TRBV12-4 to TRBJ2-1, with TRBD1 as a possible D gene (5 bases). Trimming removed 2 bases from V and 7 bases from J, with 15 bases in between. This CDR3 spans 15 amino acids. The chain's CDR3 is CASSLQGPVRNEQFF. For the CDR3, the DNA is TGTGCCAGCAGTTTACAGGGCCCGGTAAGAAATGAGCAGTTCTTC.

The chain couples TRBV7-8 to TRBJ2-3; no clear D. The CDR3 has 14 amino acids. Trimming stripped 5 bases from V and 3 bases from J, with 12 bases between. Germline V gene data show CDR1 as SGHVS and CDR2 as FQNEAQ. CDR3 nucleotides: TGTGCCAGCAGCCCCCGAGAGGTGACAGATACGCAGTATTTT. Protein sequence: CASSPREVTDTQYF.

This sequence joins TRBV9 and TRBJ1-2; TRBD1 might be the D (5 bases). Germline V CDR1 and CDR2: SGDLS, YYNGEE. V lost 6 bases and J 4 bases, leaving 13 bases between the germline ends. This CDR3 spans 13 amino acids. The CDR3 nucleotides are TGTGCCAGCACCTTCAGGGAAGGCTATGGCTACACCTTC. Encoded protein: CASTFREGYGYTF.

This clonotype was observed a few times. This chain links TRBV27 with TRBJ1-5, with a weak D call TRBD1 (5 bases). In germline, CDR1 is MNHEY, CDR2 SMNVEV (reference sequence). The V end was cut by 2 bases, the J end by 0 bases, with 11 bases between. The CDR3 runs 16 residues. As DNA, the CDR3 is TGTGCCAGCAGTTTACGAGGGGCTTATAGCAATCAGCCCCAGCATTTT. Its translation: CASSLRGAYSNQPQHF.

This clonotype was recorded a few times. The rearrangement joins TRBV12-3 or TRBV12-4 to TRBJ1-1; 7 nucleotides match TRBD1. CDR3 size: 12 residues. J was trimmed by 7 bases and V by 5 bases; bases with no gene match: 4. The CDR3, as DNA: TGTGCCAGCAGTGTCCGACAGGGTGAAGCTTTCTTT. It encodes CASSVRQGEAFF.

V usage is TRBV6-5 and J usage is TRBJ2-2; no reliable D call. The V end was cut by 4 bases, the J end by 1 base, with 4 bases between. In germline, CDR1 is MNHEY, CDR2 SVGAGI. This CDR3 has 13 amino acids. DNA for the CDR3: TGTGCCAGCAGTTGGCTGAACACCGGGGAGCTGTTTTTT. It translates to CASSWLNTGELFF.

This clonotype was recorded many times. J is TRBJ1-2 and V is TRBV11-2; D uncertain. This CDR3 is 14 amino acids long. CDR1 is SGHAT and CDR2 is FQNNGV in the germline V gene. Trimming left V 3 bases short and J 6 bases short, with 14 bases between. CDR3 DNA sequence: TGTGCCAGCAGCTTCGACGCCGGGAGCAATGGCTACACCTTC. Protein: CASSFDAGSNGYTF. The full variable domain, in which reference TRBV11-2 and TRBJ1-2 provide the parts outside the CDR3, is EAGVAQSPRYKIIEKRQSVAFWCNPISGHATLYWYQQILGQGPKLLIQFQNNGVVDDSQLPKDRFSAERLKGVDSTLKIQPAKLEDSAVYLCASSFDAGSNGYTFGSGTRLTVV.

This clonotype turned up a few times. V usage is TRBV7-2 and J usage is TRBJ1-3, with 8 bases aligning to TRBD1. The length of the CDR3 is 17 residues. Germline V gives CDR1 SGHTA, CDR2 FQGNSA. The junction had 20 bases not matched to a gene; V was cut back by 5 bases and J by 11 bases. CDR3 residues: CASSPEARDRREPAIYF. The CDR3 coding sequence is TGTGCCAGCAGCCCAGAAGCCCGGGACAGGAGAGAACCCGCCATATATTTT.

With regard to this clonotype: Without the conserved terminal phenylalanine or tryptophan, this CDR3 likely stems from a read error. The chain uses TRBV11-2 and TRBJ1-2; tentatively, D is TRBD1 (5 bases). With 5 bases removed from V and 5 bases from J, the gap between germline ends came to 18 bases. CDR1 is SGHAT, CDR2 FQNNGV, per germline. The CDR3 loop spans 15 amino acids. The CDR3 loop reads CASSDTKGTEYGYTL. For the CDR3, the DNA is TGTGCCAGCAGCGATACGAAAGGGACTGAATATGGCTACACCTTA.

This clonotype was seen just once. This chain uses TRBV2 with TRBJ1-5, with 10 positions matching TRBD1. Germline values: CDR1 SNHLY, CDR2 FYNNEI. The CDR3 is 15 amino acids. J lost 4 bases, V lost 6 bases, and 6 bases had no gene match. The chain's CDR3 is CASRTGGSWNQPQHF. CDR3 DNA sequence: TGTGCCAGCAGGACAGGGGGCTCTTGGAATCAGCCCCAGCATTTT.

The CDR3 sequence: CASSEAGTRYNEQFF. CDR3 bases: TGTGCCAGCAGTGAAGCGGGGACTCGTTACAATGAGCAGTTCTTC. The chain carries TRBV2 and TRBJ2-1; D might be TRBD2 (6 bases). Germline V CDR1 and CDR2: SNHLY, FYNNEI. Between the trimmed V and J ends, which lost 0 bases and 4 bases, there was a span of 10 bases. The CDR3 covers 15 residues.

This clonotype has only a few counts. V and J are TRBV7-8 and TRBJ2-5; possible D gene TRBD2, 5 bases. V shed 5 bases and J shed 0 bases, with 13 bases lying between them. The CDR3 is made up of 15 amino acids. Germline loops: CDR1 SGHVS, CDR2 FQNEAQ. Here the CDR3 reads CASSPRTGYQETQYF. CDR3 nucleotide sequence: TGTGCCAGCAGCCCCAGGACGGGGTACCAAGAGACCCAGTACTTC.

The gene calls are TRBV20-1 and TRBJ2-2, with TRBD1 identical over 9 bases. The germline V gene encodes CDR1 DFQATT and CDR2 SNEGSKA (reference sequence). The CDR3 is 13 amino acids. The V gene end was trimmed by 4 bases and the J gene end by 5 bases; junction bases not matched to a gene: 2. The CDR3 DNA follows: TGCAGTGCTATTGGACAGGGGACCGGGGAGCTGTTTTTT. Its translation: CSAIGQGTGELFF.

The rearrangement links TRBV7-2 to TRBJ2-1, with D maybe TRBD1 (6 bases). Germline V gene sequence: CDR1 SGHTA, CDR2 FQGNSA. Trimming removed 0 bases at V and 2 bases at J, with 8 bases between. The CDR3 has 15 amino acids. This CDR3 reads CASSLAGHPYNEQFF. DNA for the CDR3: TGTGCCAGCAGCTTAGCGGGACATCCCTACAATGAGCAGTTCTTC. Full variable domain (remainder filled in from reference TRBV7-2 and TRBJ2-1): GAGVSQSPSNKVTEKGKDVELRCDPISGHTALYWYRQSLGQGLEFLIYFQGNSAPDKSGLPSDRFSAERTGGSVSTLTIQRTQQEDSAVYLCASSLAGHPYNEQFFGPGTRLTVL.